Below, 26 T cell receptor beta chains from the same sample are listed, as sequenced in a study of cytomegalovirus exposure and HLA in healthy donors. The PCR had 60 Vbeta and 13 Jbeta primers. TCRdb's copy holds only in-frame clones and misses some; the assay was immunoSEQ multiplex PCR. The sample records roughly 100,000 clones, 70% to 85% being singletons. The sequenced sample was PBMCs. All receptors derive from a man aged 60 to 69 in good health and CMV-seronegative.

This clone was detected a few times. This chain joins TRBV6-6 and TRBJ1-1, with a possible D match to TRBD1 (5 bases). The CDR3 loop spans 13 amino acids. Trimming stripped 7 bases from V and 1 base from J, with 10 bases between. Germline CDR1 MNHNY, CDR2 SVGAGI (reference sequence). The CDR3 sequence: CASNPTGNTEAFF. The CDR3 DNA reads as TGTGCCAGCAACCCTACAGGGAACACTGAAGCTTTCTTT.

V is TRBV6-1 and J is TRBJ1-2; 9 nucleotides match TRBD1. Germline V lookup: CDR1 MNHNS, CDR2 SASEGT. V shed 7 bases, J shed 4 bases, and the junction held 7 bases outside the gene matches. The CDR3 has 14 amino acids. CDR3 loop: CASTIGQGLYGYTF. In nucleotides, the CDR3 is TGTGCCAGCACCATTGGACAGGGGCTCTATGGCTACACCTTC.

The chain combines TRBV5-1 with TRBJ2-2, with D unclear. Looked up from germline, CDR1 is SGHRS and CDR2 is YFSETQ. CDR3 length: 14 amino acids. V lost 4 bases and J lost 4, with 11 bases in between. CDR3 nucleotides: TGCGCCAGCAGCGTGGGCGCGGTCACCGGGGAGCTGTTTTTT. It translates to CASSVGAVTGELFF.

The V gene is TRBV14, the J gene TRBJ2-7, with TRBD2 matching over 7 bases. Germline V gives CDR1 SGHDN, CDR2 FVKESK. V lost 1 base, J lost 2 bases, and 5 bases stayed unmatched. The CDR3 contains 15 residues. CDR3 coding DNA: TGTGCCAGCAGCCAAGGACTAGCAGGTGCCTACGAGCAGTACTTC. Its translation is CASSQGLAGAYEQYF.

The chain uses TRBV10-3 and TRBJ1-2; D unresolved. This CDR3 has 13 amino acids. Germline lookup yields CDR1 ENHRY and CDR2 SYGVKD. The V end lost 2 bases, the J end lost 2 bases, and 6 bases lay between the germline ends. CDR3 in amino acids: CAISETGNYGYTF. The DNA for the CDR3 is TGTGCCATCAGTGAGACGGGGAACTATGGCTACACCTTC.

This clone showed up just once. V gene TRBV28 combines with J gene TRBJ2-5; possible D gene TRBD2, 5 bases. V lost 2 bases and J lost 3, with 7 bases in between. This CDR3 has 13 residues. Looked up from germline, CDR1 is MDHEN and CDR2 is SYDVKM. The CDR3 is CASSLDGEETQYF. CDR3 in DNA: TGTGCCAGCAGTTTAGACGGGGAAGAGACCCAGTACTTC.

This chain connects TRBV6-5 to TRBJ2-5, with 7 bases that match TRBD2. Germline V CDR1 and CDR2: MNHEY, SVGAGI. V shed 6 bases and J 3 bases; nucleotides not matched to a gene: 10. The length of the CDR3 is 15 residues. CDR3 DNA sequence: TGTGCCAGCAGATCTCACGCCGCGGGGGAAGAGACCCAGTACTTC. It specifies CASRSHAAGEETQYF.

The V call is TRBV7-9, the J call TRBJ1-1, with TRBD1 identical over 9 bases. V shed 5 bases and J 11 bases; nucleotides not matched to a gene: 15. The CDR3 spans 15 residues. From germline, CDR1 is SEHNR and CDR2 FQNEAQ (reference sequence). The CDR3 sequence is CASSAGQGKIRAAFF. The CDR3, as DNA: TGTGCCAGCAGCGCGGGACAGGGTAAGATAAGGGCGGCTTTCTTT.

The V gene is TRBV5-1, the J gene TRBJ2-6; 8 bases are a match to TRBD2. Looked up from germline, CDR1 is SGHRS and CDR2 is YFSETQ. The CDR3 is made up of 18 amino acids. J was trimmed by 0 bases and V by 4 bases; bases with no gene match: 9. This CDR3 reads CASSSGSGGGSGANVLTF. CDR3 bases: TGCGCCAGCAGCAGCGGGAGCGGGGGCGGCTCTGGGGCCAACGTCCTGACTTTC.

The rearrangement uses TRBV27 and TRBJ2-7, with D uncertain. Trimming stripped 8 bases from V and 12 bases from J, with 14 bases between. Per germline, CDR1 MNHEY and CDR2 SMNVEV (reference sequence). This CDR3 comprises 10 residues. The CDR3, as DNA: TGTGCCAGCCCAGACGCGAGCAGGTACGTC. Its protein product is CASPDASRYV.

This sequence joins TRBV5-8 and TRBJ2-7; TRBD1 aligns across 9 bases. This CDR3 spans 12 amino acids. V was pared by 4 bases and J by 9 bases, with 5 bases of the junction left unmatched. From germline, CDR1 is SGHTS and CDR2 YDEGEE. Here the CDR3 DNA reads TGTGCCAGCAGCAGGGGACAGGGAGGGCAGTACGTC. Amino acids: CASSRGQGGQYV.

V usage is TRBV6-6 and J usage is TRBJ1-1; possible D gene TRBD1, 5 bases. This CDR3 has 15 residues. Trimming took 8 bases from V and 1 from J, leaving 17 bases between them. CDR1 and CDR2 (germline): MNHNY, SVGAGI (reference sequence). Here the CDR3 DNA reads TGTGCCAGCGCAACCGGGGGAAGCTCGAACACTGAAGCTTTCTTT. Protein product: CASATGGSSNTEAFF.

CDR3 DNA: TGTGCCAGCAGTTCCCCCCCGGGCGGGGCCCGCAATGAGCAGTTCTTC. Translated, it gives CASSSPPGGARNEQFF. This chain uses TRBV27 with TRBJ2-1; TRBD2 might be the D (6 bases). Germline V gene data show CDR1 as MNHEY and CDR2 as SMNVEV (reference sequence). Trimming pared 4 bases from V and 6 bases from J, leaving 19 bases between. The CDR3 length is 16 residues.

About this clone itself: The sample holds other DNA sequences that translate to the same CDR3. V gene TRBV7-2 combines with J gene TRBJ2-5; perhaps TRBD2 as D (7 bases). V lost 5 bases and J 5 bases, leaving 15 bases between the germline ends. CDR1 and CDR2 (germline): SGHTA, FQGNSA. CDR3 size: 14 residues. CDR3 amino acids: CASSRPGGGETQYF. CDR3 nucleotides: TGTGCCAGCAGCCGCCCGGGCGGGGGCGAGACCCAGTACTTC.

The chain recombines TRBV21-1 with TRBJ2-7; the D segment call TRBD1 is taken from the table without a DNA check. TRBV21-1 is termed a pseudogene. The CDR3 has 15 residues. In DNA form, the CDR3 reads TGTGCCAGCAGCAAGATCAGGGGGGAGGAAAACGAGCAGTACGTC. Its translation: CASSKIRGEENEQYV.

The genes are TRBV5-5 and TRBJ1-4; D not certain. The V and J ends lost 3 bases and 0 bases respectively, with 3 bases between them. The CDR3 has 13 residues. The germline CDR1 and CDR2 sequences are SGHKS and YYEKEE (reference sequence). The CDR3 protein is CASSYTTNEKLFF. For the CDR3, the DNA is TGTGCCAGCAGCTATACAACTAATGAAAAACTGTTTTTT.

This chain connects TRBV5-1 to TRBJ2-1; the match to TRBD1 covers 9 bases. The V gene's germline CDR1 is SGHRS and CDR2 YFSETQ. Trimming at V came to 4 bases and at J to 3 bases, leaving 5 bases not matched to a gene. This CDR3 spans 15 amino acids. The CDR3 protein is CASSLGTGYYNEQFF. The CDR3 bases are TGCGCCAGCAGCCTCGGGACAGGGTACTACAATGAGCAGTTCTTC.

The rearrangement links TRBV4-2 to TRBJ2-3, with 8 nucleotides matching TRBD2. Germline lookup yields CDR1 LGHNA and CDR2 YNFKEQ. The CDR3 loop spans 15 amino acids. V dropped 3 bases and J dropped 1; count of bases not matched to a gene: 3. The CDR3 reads CASSQRGAGTDTQYF. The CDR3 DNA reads TGTGCCAGCAGCCAGCGGGGGGCCGGCACAGATACGCAGTATTTT.

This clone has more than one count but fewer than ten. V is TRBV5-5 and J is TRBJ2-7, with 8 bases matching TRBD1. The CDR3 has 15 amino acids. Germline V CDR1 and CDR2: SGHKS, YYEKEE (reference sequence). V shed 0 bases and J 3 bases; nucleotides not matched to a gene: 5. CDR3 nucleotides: TGTGCCAGCAGCTTGGAAAGGACAGGGAACTACGAGCAGTACTTC. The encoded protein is CASSLERTGNYEQYF.

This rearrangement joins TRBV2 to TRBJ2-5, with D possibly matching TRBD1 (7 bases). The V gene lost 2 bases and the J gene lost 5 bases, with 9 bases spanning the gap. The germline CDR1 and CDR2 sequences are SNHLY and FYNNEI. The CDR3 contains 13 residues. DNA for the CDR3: TGTGCCAGCAGTGAACAGGGGGGTGAGACCCAGTACTTC. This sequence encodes CASSEQGGETQYF.

The CDR3 region is CASSPLGQGNTGELFF. CDR3 nucleotide sequence: TGTGCCAGCAGCCCCCTCGGACAGGGGAACACCGGGGAGCTGTTTTTT. The V call is TRBV7-9, the J call TRBJ2-2; 8 nucleotides match TRBD1. V lost 5 bases, J lost 1 base, and 6 bases stayed unmatched. The CDR3 length is 16 residues. The V gene's germline CDR1 is SEHNR and CDR2 FQNEAQ (reference sequence).

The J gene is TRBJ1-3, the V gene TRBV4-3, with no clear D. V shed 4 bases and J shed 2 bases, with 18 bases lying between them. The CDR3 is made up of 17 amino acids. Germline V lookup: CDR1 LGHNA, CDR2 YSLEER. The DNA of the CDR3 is TGCGCCAGCAGCCTCTTTACCGAAGCTTACCCTGGAAACACCATATATTTT. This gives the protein CASSLFTEAYPGNTIYF.

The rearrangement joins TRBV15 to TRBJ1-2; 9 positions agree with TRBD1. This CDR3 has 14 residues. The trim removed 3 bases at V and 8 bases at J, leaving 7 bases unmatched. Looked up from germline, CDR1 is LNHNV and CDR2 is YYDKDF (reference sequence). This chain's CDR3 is CATSRNLQGAGYTF. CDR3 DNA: TGTGCCACCAGCAGGAACTTACAGGGGGCAGGCTACACCTTC.

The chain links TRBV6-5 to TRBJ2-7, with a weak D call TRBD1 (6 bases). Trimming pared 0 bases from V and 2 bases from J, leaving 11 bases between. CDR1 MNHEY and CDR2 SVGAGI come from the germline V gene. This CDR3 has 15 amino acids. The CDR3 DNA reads TGTGCCAGCAGTTACTCGATGTGGGGGCCCTACGAGCAGTACTTC. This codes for CASSYSMWGPYEQYF.

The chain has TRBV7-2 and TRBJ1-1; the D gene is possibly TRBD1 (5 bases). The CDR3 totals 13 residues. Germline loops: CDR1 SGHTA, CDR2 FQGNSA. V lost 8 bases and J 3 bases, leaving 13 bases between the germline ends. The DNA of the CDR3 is TGTGCCAGCGGGGCCCGATGGGACACTGAAGCTTTCTTT. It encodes CASGARWDTEAFF.

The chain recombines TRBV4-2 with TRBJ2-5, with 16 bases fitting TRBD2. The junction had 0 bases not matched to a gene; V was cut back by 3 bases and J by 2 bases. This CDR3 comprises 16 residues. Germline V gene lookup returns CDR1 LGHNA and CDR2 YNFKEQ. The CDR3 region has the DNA TGTGCCAGCAGCCAGGGACTAGCGGGGGGGCAAGAGACCCAGTACTTC. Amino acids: CASSQGLAGGQETQYF.